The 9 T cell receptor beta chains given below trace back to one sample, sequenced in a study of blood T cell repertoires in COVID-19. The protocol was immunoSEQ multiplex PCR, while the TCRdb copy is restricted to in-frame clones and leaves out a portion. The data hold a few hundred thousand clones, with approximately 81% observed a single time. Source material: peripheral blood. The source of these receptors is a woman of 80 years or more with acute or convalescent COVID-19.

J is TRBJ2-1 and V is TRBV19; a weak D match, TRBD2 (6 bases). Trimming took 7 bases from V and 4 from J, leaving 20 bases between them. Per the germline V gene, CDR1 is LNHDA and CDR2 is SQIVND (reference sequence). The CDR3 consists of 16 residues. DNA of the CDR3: TGTGCCAGTACCACACGCCGCGCAGGGACTTACAATGAGCAGTTCTTC. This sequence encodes CASTTRRAGTYNEQFF. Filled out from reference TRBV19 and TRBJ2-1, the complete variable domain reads DGGITQSPKYLFRKEGQNVTLSCEQNLNHDAMYWYRQDPGQGLRLIYYSQIVNDFQKGDIAEGYSVSREKKESFPLTVTSAQKNPTAFYLCASTTRRAGTYNEQFFGPGTRLTVL.

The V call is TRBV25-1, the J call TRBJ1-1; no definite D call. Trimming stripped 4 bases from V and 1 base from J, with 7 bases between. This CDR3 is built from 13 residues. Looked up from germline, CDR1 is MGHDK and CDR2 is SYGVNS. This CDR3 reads CASSARGNTEAFF. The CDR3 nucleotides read TGTGCCAGCAGTGCCAGAGGGAACACTGAAGCTTTCTTT.

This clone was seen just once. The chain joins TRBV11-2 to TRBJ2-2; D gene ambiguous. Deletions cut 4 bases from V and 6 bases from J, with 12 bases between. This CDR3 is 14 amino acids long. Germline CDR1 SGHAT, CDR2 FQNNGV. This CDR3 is CASSSSGGAGELFF. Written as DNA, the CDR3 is TGTGCCAGCAGCTCATCGGGTGGAGCCGGGGAGCTGTTTTTT.

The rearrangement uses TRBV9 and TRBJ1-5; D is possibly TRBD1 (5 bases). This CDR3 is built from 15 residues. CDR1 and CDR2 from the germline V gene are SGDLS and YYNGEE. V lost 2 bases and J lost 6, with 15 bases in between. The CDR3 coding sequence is TGTGCCAGCAGCGTGTCGGGGGTTGAAGGTCAGCCCCAGCATTTT. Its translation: CASSVSGVEGQPQHF.

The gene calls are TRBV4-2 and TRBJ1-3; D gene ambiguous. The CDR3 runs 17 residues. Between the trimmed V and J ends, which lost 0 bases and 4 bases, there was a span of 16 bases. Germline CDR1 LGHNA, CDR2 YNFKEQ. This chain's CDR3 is CASSQEEGGRNGNTIYF. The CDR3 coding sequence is TGTGCCAGCAGCCAAGAGGAAGGAGGGCGAAACGGAAACACCATATATTTT.

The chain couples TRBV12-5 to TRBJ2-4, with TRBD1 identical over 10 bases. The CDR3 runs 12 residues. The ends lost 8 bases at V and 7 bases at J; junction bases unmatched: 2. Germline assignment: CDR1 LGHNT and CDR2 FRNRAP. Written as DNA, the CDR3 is TGTGCTAGTAGGGGACAGGGGAACATTCAGTACTTC. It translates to CASRGQGNIQYF.

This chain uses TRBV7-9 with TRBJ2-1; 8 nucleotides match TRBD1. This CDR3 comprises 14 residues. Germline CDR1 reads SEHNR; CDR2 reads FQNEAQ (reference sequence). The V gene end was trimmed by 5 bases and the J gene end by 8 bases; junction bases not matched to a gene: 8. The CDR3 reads CASSLDGQGYEQFF. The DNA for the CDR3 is TGTGCCAGCAGCCTAGATGGACAGGGCTATGAGCAGTTCTTC.

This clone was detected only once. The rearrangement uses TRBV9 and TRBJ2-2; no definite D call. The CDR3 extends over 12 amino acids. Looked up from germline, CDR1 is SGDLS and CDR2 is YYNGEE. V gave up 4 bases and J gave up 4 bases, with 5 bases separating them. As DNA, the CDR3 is TGTGCCAGCAGCTATTTCACCGGGGAGCTGTTTTTT. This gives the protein CASSYFTGELFF.

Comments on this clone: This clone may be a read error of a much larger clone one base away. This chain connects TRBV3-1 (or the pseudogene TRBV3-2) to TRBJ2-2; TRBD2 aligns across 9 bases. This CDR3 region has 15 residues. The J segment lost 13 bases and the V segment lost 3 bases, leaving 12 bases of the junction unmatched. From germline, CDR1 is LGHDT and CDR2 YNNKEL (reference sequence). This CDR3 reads CASSHGLALKLGLFF. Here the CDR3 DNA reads TGTGCCAGCAGCCATGGACTAGCGCTTAAACTGGGGCTGTTTTTT.